This T cell receptor beta chain is drawn from a study of early T cells in non-severe SARS-CoV-2 infection. Individual cDNA molecules carried attached unique molecular identifiers. MiXCR was run by TCRdb on the 5' RACE reads, yielding one entry per CDR3 protein. The table shows approximately 27,000 distinct CDR3 sequences, with roughly 5.8% occurring only once. Germline values: CDR1 GTSNPN, CDR2 SVGIG (reference sequence). The CDR3 totals 15 residues. V shed 1 base and J shed 6 bases, with 15 bases lying between them. General observations from the study: Lookups in VDJdb leaned toward anti-spike CD8 responses and missed private and CD4 specificities.

This clonotype was counted many times. The antigen is not known. Sequenced material: whole blood. This clonotype was sampled from an adult who was a healthcare worker with PCR-confirmed SARS-CoV-2 infection or an uninfected control (not recorded which). V and J are TRBV30 and TRBJ2-2; TRBD2 is a possible D gene (6 bases). CDR3 bases: TGTGCCTGGAGTGACTTAGCGGACGGGTCCGGGGAGCTGTTTTTT. Amino acid sequence: CAWSDLADGSGELFF.